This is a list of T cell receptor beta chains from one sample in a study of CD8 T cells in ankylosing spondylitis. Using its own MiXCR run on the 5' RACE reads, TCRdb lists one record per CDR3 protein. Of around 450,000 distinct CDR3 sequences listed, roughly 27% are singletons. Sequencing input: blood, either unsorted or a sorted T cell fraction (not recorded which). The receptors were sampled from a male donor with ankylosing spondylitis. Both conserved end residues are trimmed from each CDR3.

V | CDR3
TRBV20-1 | SAHRTVSTDTQY
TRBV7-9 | ASSLEGLAGGGDTQY
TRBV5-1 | ASSYDTGAFNEKLF
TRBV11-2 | ASSLDPGAGAGEQF
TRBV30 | AWSDLTGNQPQH
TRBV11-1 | ASSTQGTGAF
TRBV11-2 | ASSLVVWGFYNEQF
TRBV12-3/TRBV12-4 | ASSLRAHGTGELF
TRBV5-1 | ASSREGTSGGSYEQY
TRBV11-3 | ASSLAQGGKETQY
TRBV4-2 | ASSQVTRGLQETQY
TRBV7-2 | ASSLTGGADTQY
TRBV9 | ASSLAGELNEQF
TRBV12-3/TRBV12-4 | ASSLGGEGNEKLF
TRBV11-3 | ASSLGVGLGTDTQY
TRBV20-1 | SASGGTYHYEQY
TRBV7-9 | ASSFEGGNSPLH
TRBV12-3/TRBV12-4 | ASTPTGANSPLH
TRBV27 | ASSLSGADREAF
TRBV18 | ASSPYLQETQY
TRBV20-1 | SARGRLASLTDTQY
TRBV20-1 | SASLTSGRGDTQY
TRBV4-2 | ASSQTPGDTQY
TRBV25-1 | ASSDPGQGGEKLF
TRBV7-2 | ASSGSQNSPLH
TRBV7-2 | ASSLLLSTDTQY
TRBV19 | ASSWGGDQPQH
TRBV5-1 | ASSLDGAAKNIQY